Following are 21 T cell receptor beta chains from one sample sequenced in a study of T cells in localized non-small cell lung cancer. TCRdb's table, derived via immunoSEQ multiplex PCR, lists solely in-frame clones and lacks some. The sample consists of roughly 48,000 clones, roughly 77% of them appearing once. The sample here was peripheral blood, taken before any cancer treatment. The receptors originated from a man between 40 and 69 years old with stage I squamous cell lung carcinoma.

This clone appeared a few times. The CDR3 nucleotides read TGTGCCAGCAGTGAGGGGGGGAGTAATTCACCCCTCCACTTT. This translates into CASSEGGSNSPLHF. This rearrangement joins TRBV2 to TRBJ1-6, with D maybe TRBD1 (5 bases). This CDR3 region has 14 residues. V dropped 3 bases and J dropped 6 bases, with 9 bases sitting between them. The germline V gene encodes CDR1 SNHLY and CDR2 FYNNEI.

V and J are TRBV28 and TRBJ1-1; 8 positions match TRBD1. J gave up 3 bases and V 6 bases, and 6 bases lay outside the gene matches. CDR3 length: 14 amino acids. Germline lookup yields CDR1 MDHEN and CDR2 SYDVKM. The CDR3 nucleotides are TGTGCCAGCAGAACAAGGACAGGGTACACTGAAGCTTTCTTT. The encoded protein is CASRTRTGYTEAFF.

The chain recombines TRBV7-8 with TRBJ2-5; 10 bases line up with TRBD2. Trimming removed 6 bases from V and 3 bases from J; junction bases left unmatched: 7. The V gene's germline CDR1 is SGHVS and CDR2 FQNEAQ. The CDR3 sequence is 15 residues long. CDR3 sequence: CASSDERGGKETQYF. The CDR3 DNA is TGTGCCAGCAGTGACGAGCGGGGGGGAAAAGAGACCCAGTACTTC.

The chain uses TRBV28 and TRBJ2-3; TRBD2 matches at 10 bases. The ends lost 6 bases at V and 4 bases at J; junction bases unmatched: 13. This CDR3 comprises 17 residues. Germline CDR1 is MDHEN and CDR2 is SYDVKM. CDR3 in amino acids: CASSPPVLAGKADTQYF. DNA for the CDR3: TGTGCCAGCAGCCCTCCCGTACTAGCGGGGAAGGCAGATACGCAGTATTTT.

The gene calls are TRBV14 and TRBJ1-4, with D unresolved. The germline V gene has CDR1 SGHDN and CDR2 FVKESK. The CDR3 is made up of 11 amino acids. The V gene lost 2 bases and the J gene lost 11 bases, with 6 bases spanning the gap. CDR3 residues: CASSQRYKLFF. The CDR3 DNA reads TGTGCCAGCAGCCAAAGGTACAAACTGTTTTTT.

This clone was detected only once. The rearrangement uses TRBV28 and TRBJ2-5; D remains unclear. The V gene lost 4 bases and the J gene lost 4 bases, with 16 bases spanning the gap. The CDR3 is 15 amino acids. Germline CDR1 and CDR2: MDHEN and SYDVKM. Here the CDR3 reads CASSSYLWTGETQYF. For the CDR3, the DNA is TGTGCCAGCAGTTCGTACCTCTGGACCGGAGAGACCCAGTACTTC.

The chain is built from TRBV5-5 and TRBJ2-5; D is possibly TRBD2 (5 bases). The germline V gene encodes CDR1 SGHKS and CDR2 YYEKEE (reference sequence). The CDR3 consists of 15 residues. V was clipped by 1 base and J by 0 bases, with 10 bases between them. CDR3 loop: CASSLLAGYQETQYF. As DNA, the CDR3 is TGTGCCAGCAGCTTGCTAGCTGGATACCAAGAGACCCAGTACTTC.

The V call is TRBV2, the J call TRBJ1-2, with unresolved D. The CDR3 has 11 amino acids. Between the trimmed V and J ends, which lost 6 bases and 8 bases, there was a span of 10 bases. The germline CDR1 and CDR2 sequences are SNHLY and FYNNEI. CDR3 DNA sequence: TGTGCCAGCAGGGGCCTTGAAGGCTACACCTTC. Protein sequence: CASRGLEGYTF.

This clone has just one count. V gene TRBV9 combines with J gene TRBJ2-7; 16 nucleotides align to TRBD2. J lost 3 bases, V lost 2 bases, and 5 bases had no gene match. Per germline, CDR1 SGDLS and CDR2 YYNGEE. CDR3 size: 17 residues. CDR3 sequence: CASSVGTSGGALYEQYF. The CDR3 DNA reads TGTGCCAGCAGCGTGGGGACTAGCGGGGGGGCCCTCTACGAGCAGTACTTC.

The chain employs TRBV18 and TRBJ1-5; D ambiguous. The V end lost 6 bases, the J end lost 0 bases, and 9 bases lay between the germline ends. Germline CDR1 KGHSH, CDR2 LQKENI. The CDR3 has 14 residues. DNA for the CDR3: TGTGCCAGCTCGCCCCAGGTTAGCAATCAGCCCCAGCATTTT. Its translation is CASSPQVSNQPQHF.

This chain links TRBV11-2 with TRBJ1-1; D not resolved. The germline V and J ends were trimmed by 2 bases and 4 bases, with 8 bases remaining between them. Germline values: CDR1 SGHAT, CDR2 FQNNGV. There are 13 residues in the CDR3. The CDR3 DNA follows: TGTGCCAGCAGCTTACTCGGGAGCACTGAAGCTTTCTTT. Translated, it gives CASSLLGSTEAFF.

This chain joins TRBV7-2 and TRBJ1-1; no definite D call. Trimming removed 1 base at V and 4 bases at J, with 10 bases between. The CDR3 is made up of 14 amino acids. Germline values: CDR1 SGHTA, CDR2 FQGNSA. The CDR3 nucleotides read TGTGCCAGCAGCTTAGTTTGGAAGAGCACTGAAGCTTTCTTT. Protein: CASSLVWKSTEAFF.

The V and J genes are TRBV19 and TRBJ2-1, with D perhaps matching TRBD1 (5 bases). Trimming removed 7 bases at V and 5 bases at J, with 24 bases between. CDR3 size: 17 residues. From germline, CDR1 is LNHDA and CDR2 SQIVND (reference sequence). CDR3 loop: CASIPTRLGHTNNEQFF. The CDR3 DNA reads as TGTGCCAGTATTCCGACCCGTTTAGGACACACGAACAATGAGCAGTTCTTC.

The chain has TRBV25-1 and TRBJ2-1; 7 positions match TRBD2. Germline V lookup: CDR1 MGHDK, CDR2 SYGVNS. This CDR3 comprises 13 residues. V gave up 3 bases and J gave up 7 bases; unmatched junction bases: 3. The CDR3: CASSEGGTNEQFF. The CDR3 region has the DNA TGTGCCAGCAGTGAGGGAGGGACGAATGAGCAGTTCTTC.

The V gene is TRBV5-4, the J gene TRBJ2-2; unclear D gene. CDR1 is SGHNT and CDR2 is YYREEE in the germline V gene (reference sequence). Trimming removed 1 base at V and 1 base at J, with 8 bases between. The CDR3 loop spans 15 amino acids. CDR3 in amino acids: CASSLQGVNTGELFF. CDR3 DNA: TGTGCCAGCAGCTTGCAAGGAGTGAACACCGGGGAGCTGTTTTTT.

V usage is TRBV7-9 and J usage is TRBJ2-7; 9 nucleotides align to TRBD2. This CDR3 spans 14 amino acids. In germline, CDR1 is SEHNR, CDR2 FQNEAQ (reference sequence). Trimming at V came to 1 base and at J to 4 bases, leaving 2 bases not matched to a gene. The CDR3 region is CASSLGSGGYEQYF. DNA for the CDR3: TGTGCCAGCAGCTTAGGTAGCGGGGGTTACGAGCAGTACTTC.

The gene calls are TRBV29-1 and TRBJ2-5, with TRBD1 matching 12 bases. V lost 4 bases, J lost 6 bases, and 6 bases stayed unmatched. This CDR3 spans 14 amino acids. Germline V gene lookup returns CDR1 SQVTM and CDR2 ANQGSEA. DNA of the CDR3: TGCAGCGTTGGCCAGGGACAGGGGGCAAAGACCCAGTACTTC. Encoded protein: CSVGQGQGAKTQYF.

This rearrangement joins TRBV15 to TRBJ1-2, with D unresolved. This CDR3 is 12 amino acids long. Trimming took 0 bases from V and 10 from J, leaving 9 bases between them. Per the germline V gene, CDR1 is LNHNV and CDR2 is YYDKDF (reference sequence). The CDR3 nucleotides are TGTGCCACCAGCAGAGAACTGGGAGCCTACACCTTC. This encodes CATSRELGAYTF.

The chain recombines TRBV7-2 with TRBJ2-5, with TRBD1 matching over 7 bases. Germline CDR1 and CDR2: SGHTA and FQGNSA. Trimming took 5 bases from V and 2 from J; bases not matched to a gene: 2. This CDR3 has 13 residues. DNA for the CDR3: TGTGCCAGCAGCCGGACAGGACAAGAGACCCAGTACTTC. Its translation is CASSRTGQETQYF.

CDR3: CASSLRNTEAFF. CDR3 bases: TGTGCCAGCAGTCTCAGGAACACTGAAGCTTTCTTT. The chain is built from TRBV6-5 and TRBJ1-1; D unclear. Germline CDR1 reads MNHEY; CDR2 reads SVGAGI. CDR3 length equals 12 residues. Between the trimmed V and J ends, which lost 5 bases and 1 base, there was a span of 5 bases.

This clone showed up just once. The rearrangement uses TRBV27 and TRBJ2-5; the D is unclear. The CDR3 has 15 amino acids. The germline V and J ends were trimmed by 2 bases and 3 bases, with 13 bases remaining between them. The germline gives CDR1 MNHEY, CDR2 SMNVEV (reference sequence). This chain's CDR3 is CASSLVARTKETQYF. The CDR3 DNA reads TGTGCCAGCAGTTTAGTAGCCAGGACCAAAGAGACCCAGTACTTC.